One sample yielded the 6 T cell receptor beta chains listed below, sequenced in a study of cytotoxic CD8 clonotypes in ibrutinib-treated CLL (dated by TCRdb to the early 2020s). Library method: the immunoSEQ multiplex PCR assay. TCRdb retrieved this table from immuneACCESS and kept in-frame rearrangements only. Not all clones are present; in checked studies, unresolved V genes account for under half, and no reason is known for the remainder. This sample is represented by approximately 350,000 clones; 60% to 80% of them were singletons. The ten largest clones take up around 6.3% of the sample. The material sequenced was PBMCs, taken after 36 months of ibrutinib treatment. Receptor source: a human donor with chronic lymphocytic leukemia.

This chain uses TRBV29-1 with TRBJ1-3; D not resolved. The CDR3 has 14 amino acids. CDR1 SQVTM and CDR2 ANQGSEA come from the germline V gene. V was pared by 6 bases and J by 1 base, with 13 bases between. CDR3 loop: CSVAPKGSGNTIYF. The CDR3 nucleotides are TGCAGCGTCGCCCCCAAGGGATCTGGAAACACCATATATTTT. Full variable domain (remainder filled in from reference TRBV29-1 and TRBJ1-3): SAVISQKPSRDICQRGTSLTIQCQVDSQVTMMFWYRQQPGQSLTLIATANQGSEATYESGFVIDKFPISRPNLTFSTLTVSNMSPEDSSIYLCSVAPKGSGNTIYFGEGSWLTVV.

V is TRBV14 and J is TRBJ1-1, with TRBD1 matching 11 bases. This CDR3 comprises 17 residues. Germline V CDR1 and CDR2: SGHDN, FVKESK. The trim removed 0 bases at V and 11 bases at J, leaving 14 bases unmatched. The CDR3 loop is CASSQDGTGGYGESAFF. CDR3 nucleotides: TGTGCCAGCAGCCAAGACGGGACAGGGGGATATGGGGAGTCGGCTTTCTTT.

This clone occurred a few times. V is TRBV11-2 and J is TRBJ2-7, with a weak D call TRBD1 (5 bases). The V gene lost 7 bases and the J gene lost 2 bases, with 15 bases spanning the gap. Germline CDR1 SGHAT, CDR2 FQNNGV. The CDR3 covers 14 residues. The CDR3 loop reads CASTRPRGPYEQYF. The CDR3 DNA reads as TGTGCCAGCACCCGACCTAGGGGCCCCTACGAGCAGTACTTC.

V usage is TRBV18 and J usage is TRBJ2-3; a possible D gene is TRBD1 (5 bases). The CDR3 consists of 17 residues. The V and J ends lost 2 bases and 6 bases respectively, with 21 bases between them. CDR1 and CDR2 from the germline V gene are KGHSH and LQKENI. The CDR3 DNA sequence: TGTGCCAGCTCACCAAGGATTGGTGCCAGGGCAGGGGATACGCAGTATTTT. This gives the protein CASSPRIGARAGDTQYF.

This sequence joins TRBV11-3 and TRBJ2-2; D is possibly TRBD2 (7 bases). CDR3 size: 15 residues. CDR1 SGHNT and CDR2 YENEEA come from the germline V gene. V lost 2 bases to trimming and J lost 5 bases, with 12 bases between them. The CDR3 bases are TGTGCCAGCAGCTTACGGGGGGCCGGGACCGGGGAGCTGTTTTTT. This sequence encodes CASSLRGAGTGELFF.

This clone occurred once. The chain joins TRBV5-1 to TRBJ2-3, with D maybe TRBD2 (6 bases). The CDR3 has 16 amino acids. Germline V CDR1 and CDR2: SGHRS, YFSETQ. Trimming removed 1 base from V and 2 bases from J, with 14 bases in between. CDR3 sequence reads: CASSLTAGLDTDTQYF. The CDR3, as DNA: TGCGCCAGCAGCTTGACAGCGGGTCTAGACACAGATACGCAGTATTTT.